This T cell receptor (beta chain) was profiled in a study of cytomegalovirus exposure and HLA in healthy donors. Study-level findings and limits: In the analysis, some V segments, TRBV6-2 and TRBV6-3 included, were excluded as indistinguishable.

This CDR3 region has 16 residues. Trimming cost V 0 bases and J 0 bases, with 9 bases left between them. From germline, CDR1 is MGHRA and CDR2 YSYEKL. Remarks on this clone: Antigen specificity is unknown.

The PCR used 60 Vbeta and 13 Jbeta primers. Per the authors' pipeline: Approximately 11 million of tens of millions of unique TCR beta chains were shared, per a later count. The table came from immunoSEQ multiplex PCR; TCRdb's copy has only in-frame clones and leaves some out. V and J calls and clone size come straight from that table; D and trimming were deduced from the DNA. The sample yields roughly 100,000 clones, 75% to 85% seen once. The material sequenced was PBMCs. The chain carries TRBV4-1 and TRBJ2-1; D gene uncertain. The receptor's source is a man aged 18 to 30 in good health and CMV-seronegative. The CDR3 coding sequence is TGCGCCAGCAGCCAAGACGGTCCGAGCTCCTACAATGAGCAGTTCTTC. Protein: CASSQDGPSSYNEQFF.